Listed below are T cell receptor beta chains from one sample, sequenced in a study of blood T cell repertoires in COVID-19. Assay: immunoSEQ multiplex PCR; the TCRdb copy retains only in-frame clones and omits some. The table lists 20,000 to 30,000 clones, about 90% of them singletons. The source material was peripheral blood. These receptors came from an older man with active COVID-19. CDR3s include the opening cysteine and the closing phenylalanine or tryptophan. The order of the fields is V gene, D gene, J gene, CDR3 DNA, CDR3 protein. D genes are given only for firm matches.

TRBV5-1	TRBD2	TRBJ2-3	TGCGCCAGCAGCCTCCGACTAGCGGGAGGCTCAGATACGCAGTATTTT	CASSLRLAGGSDTQYF
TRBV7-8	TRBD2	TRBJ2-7	TGTGCCAGCAGCTTAATTCGGACTAGCGGGAGGAAGGCCTACGAGCAGTACTTC	CASSLIRTSGRKAYEQYF
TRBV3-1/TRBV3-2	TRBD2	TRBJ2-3	TGTGCCAGCAGCCAAGATCGGGCTAGCGGGAGAGGAAATACGCAGTATTTT	CASSQDRASGRGNTQYF
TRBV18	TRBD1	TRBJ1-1	TGTGCCAGCTCGGGACAGGGAAACACTGAAGCTTTCTTT	CASSGQGNTEAFF
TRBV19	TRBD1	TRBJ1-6	TGTGCCAGTAGTAAACGAGGACAGGGCTCTTCACCCCTCCACTTT	CASSKRGQGSSPLHF
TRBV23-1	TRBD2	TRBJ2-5	TGCGCCAGCAGTCAACAAGGGACTACGGGATTCCTACAAGAGACCCAGTACTTC	CASSQQGTTGFLQETQYF
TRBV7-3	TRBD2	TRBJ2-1	TGTGCCAGCACCCCGGGGGCGGGAGGCTACAATGAGCAGTTCTTC	CASTPGAGGYNEQFF
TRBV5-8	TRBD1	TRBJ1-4	TGTGCCAGCAGCAGGAGGACAGGGGGCGGTAATGAAAAACTGTTTTTT	CASSRRTGGGNEKLFF
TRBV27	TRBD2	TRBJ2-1	TGTGCCAGCGCACGGGTAGCGGGCAGCTCCTACAATGAGCAGTTCTTC	CASARVAGSSYNEQFF
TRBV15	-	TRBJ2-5	TGTGCCACCAGCAGAGATAGAACGGTAGAGACCCAGTACTTC	CATSRDRTVETQYF
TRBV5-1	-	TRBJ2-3	TGCGCCAGCAGCTTAACAGTTAGCACAGATACGCAGTATTTT	CASSLTVSTDTQYF